Listed here are 20 T cell receptor beta chains from one sample, sequenced in a study of blood T cell repertoires in COVID-19. Repertoires were generated with immunoSEQ multiplex PCR, while TCRdb's copy carries only in-frame clones and drops some. The sample comprises approximately 250,000 clones, over 70% of which are singletons, and less than 10% rests with the top ten. The specimen sequenced was peripheral blood. These receptors came from a human donor in a cohort sampled during active COVID-19.

V and J are TRBV10-2 and TRBJ2-5; D call uncertain. The CDR3 spans 14 residues. V was clipped by 3 bases and J by 1 base, with 9 bases between them. CDR1 and CDR2 (germline): WSHSY, SAAADI. This CDR3 reads CASSDIVSQETQYF. CDR3 nucleotide sequence: TGCGCCAGCAGTGATATAGTCTCCCAAGAGACCCAGTACTTC.

This sequence joins TRBV7-9 and TRBJ2-3; TRBD1 aligns across 8 bases. The trim removed 4 bases at V and 6 bases at J, leaving 12 bases unmatched. The CDR3 has 16 amino acids. Per the germline V gene, CDR1 is SEHNR and CDR2 is FQNEAQ (reference sequence). The CDR3 sequence: CASSSTGGVYLDTQYF. The DNA for the CDR3 is TGTGCCAGCAGCTCAACAGGGGGAGTGTATTTGGATACGCAGTATTTT.

The gene calls are TRBV27 and TRBJ2-6; the D gene is possibly TRBD1 (5 bases). The V gene's germline CDR1 is MNHEY and CDR2 SMNVEV (reference sequence). Trimming took 6 bases from V and 1 from J, leaving 10 bases between them. The CDR3 contains 15 residues. The CDR3 bases are TGTGCCAGCAGCAGACAGTTATCTGGGGCCAACGTCCTGACTTTC. It encodes CASSRQLSGANVLTF.

The J gene is TRBJ2-3, the V gene TRBV27, with 7 bases lining up with TRBD1. CDR3 length: 15 residues. Trimming removed 4 bases from V and 0 bases from J; junction bases left unmatched: 4. Germline V gene data show CDR1 as MNHEY and CDR2 as SMNVEV (reference sequence). In DNA, the CDR3 is TGTGCCAGCAGTTCGACAGGGTCTAGCACAGATACGCAGTATTTT. This encodes CASSSTGSSTDTQYF.

Only one count was recorded for this clone. The J gene is TRBJ2-7, the V gene TRBV5-1; no definite D call. The CDR3 has 15 residues. The V gene's germline CDR1 is SGHRS and CDR2 YFSETQ. V lost 4 bases to trimming and J lost 0 bases, with 14 bases between them. The CDR3 spells CASSPLQRFSYEQYF. CDR3 coding DNA: TGCGCCAGCAGCCCATTGCAGAGGTTCTCCTACGAGCAGTACTTC.

The chain has TRBV6-5 and TRBJ1-2; D remains unclear. The CDR3 is 15 amino acids. V lost 5 bases to trimming and J lost 0 bases, with 13 bases between them. Germline CDR1 and CDR2: MNHEY and SVGAGI. CDR3 sequence: CASSTQPGANYGYTF. The CDR3 nucleotides read TGTGCCAGCAGTACTCAGCCGGGAGCTAACTATGGCTACACCTTC.

V is TRBV6-2 or TRBV6-3 and J is TRBJ1-2, with TRBD1 matching over 10 bases. The CDR3 is 14 residues long. Germline V gives CDR1 MNHEY, CDR2 SVGEGT. The ends lost 3 bases at V and 5 bases at J; junction bases unmatched: 3. CDR3 nucleotides: TGTGCCAGCAGTTATGACAGGGGGCCTTATGGCTACACCTTC. This sequence encodes CASSYDRGPYGYTF.

The chain uses TRBV2 and TRBJ2-3; TRBD2 matches 15 bases. Looked up from germline, CDR1 is SNHLY and CDR2 is FYNNEI. J gave up 4 bases and V 6 bases, and 5 bases lay outside the gene matches. This CDR3 is built from 16 residues. The CDR3 sequence is CASSQRTSGGADTQYF. In DNA, the CDR3 is TGTGCCAGCAGCCAGCGGACTAGCGGGGGGGCAGATACGCAGTATTTT.

The V and J genes are TRBV7-2 and TRBJ1-6; tentative D call: TRBD1 (5 bases). From germline, CDR1 is SGHTA and CDR2 FQGNSA. This CDR3 comprises 19 residues. The germline V and J ends were trimmed by 4 bases and 3 bases, with 22 bases remaining between them. The CDR3 DNA reads as TGTGCCAGCAGCTCGGGGCGGGGGGGGATTGGTTTCTATAATTCACCCCTCCACTTT. This encodes CASSSGRGGIGFYNSPLHF.

The rearrangement uses TRBV11-2 and TRBJ2-5; D gene ambiguous. V lost 2 bases to trimming and J lost 5 bases, with 12 bases between them. CDR1 is SGHAT, CDR2 FQNNGV, per germline. This CDR3 region has 14 residues. The CDR3 nucleotides are TGTGCCAGCAGCTTATTTCCCGCGCGGGAGACCCAGTACTTC. Encoded protein: CASSLFPARETQYF.

The chain uses TRBV6-6 and TRBJ1-1; tentative D call: TRBD1 (6 bases). The germline V gene has CDR1 MNHNY and CDR2 SVGAGI (reference sequence). This CDR3 has 15 residues. V lost 6 bases to trimming and J lost 1 base, with 15 bases between them. The CDR3 region is CASRTGRGGNTEAFF. In nucleotides, the CDR3 is TGTGCCAGCAGAACTGGTAGGGGGGGGAACACTGAAGCTTTCTTT.

The J gene is TRBJ1-1, the V gene TRBV19, with D tentatively TRBD1 (6 bases). This CDR3 is 13 amino acids long. Germline V lookup: CDR1 LNHDA, CDR2 SQIVND (reference sequence). The V and J ends lost 5 bases and 7 bases respectively, with 14 bases between them. CDR3 nucleotide sequence: TGTGCCAGTAGTGTCTGGAAACAGGGTGAAGCTTTCTTT. Protein sequence: CASSVWKQGEAFF.

CDR3 in amino acids: CASSLLSPSYEQYF. CDR3 DNA sequence: TGTGCCAGCAGTTTATTATCTCCTTCCTACGAGCAGTACTTC. The genes are TRBV28 and TRBJ2-7, with no clear D. The CDR3 runs to 14 residues. Germline CDR1 MDHEN, CDR2 SYDVKM. Trimming cost V 1 base and J 1 base, with 8 bases left between them.

Only a few counts were recorded for this clone. The chain links TRBV7-2 to TRBJ2-7; 9 bases match TRBD1. Trimming at V came to 4 bases and at J to 3 bases, leaving 7 bases not matched to a gene. The germline CDR1 and CDR2 sequences are SGHTA and FQGNSA. The CDR3 runs to 15 residues. The CDR3 nucleotides are TGTGCCAGCAGCTCCCAGGGGACAGGGATCTACGAGCAGTACTTC. This codes for CASSSQGTGIYEQYF.

V is TRBV19 and J is TRBJ1-5; D is possibly TRBD1 (6 bases). Germline loops: CDR1 LNHDA, CDR2 SQIVND (reference sequence). The CDR3 is 16 amino acids. Trimming left V 0 bases short and J 2 bases short, with 11 bases between. As DNA, the CDR3 is TGTGCCAGTAGTATAGACCCCAGGGGAGGCAATCAGCCCCAGCATTTT. Its protein product is CASSIDPRGGNQPQHF.

V and J are TRBV5-6 and TRBJ1-1; unclear D gene. Per the germline V gene, CDR1 is SGHDT and CDR2 is YYEEEE. Trimming took 4 bases from V and 1 from J, leaving 11 bases between them. The CDR3 sequence is 14 residues long. The CDR3 reads CASSEQTKNTEAFF. The CDR3 DNA sequence: TGTGCCAGCAGCGAACAGACAAAGAACACTGAAGCTTTCTTT.

In its sample, this clone was seen a few times. V is TRBV10-2 and J is TRBJ1-3; D is uncertain. The CDR3 length is 11 residues. CDR1 and CDR2 (germline): WSHSY, SAAADI. The V end lost 7 bases, the J end lost 3 bases, and 4 bases lay between the germline ends. The CDR3 nucleotides are TGCGCCAGCACCGGTGGAAACACCATATATTTT. It encodes CASTGGNTIYF.

V gene TRBV10-2 combines with J gene TRBJ2-7; 10 bases map to TRBD1. The CDR3 spans 14 residues. Per germline, CDR1 WSHSY and CDR2 SAAADI. V was clipped by 6 bases and J by 5 bases; unmatched bases: 7. The CDR3 region has the DNA TGCGCCAGCAGAGCCGGGACAGGGGTCCACGAGCAGTACTTC. This sequence encodes CASRAGTGVHEQYF.

This clone was found a few times. The chain carries TRBV4-2 and TRBJ2-1; 10 bases map to TRBD2. The V gene's germline CDR1 is LGHNA and CDR2 YNFKEQ. This CDR3 has 16 amino acids. The V and J ends lost 5 bases and 3 bases, in that order; junction bases with no gene match: 7. CDR3 residues: CASSAASGRNYNEQFF. Here the CDR3 DNA reads TGTGCCAGCAGCGCGGCTAGCGGGAGAAACTACAATGAGCAGTTCTTC.

J is TRBJ2-4 and V is TRBV4-1, with D perhaps matching TRBD2 (6 bases). Germline V gene sequence: CDR1 MGHRA, CDR2 YSYEKL. This CDR3 has 17 amino acids. The V gene lost 4 bases and the J gene lost 4 bases, with 20 bases spanning the gap. The CDR3 DNA sequence: TGCGCCAGCAGCCCCAACCCGGAGGGAATCGGTAAAAACATTCAGTACTTC. Its translation: CASSPNPEGIGKNIQYF.